This is a list of T cell receptor beta chains from one sample in a study of beta chain features in type 1 diabetes. Clones were read by immunoSEQ multiplex PCR, and TCRdb kept only the in-frame ones, dropping some. The table has over 100,000 clones, roughly 15% seen once. Material: central memory CD4+ T cells from blood. The source is a man in his thirties or forties with type 1 diabetes. CDR3s include the opening cysteine and the closing phenylalanine or tryptophan. A D gene is named only where the DNA matches it firmly. The listing skips clone size in some rows; elsewhere it reads once, few, many or a size class.

j_call	clone_size	v_call	d_call	cdr3_aa	cdr3_nt
TRBJ2-1	.	TRBV4-3	.	CASSQDWQYNEQFF	TGCGCCAGCAGCCAAGATTGGCAATACAATGAGCAGTTCTTC
TRBJ1-4	few	TRBV7-2	.	CASSGRFSSGAEEKLFF	TGTGCCAGCAGCGGCCGCTTCTCCTCGGGGGCAGAGGAAAAACTGTTTTTT
TRBJ2-7	.	TRBV2	.	CASRSVGGAPGSYEQYF	TGTGCCAGCAGGAGTGTCGGGGGAGCCCCCGGCTCCTACGAGCAGTACTTC
TRBJ2-1	few	TRBV5-1	.	CASSLVGRGQFF	TGCGCCAGCAGCTTGGTCGGTAGGGGGCAGTTCTTC
TRBJ1-6	.	TRBV6-6	TRBD1	CASTLQGAINSPLHF	TGTGCCAGCACCTTACAGGGGGCGATAAATTCACCCCTCCACTTT
TRBJ1-1	few	TRBV6-5	.	CASSRLSARDTEAFF	TGTGCCAGCAGCCGCCTCAGCGCCCGGGACACTGAAGCTTTCTTT
TRBJ2-2	few	TRBV25-1	.	CASTAYWGANTGELFF	TGTGCCAGCACCGCGTACTGGGGGGCGAACACCGGGGAGCTGTTTTTT
TRBJ2-7	.	TRBV20-1	TRBD2	CSPGTSGEQYF	TGCAGTCCCGGGACTAGCGGGGAGCAGTACTTC
TRBJ2-7	few	TRBV29-1	.	CSARKRAGWSYEQYF	TGCAGCGCCCGAAAACGAGCTGGATGGTCCTACGAGCAGTACTTC
TRBJ1-4	.	TRBV9	.	CASSLAGQGNEKLFF	TGTGCCAGCAGCTTAGCGGGCCAGGGCAATGAAAAACTGTTTTTT
TRBJ2-5	.	TRBV18	.	CASSPAQETQYF	TGTGCCAGCTCTCCTGCCCAAGAGACCCAGTACTTC
TRBJ1-2	.	TRBV29-1	TRBD1	CRTTEGTDDYGYTF	TGCAGGACCACGGAGGGGACAGATGACTATGGCTACACCTTC
TRBJ2-5	few	TRBV6-1	.	CAIKGSGRETQYF	TGTGCCATCAAGGGATCGGGACGAGAGACCCAGTACTTC
TRBJ2-1	.	TRBV11-2	.	CASSLRRSAYNEQFF	TGTGCCAGCAGCTTACGGCGGTCCGCCTACAATGAGCAGTTCTTC
TRBJ2-7	few	TRBV5-1	.	CASSVDMTYEQYF	TGCGCCAGCAGCGTGGACATGACCTACGAGCAGTACTTC
TRBJ2-7	many	TRBV18	.	CASSPPGRNYEQYF	TGTGCCAGCTCACCGCCCGGCAGGAACTACGAGCAGTACTTC
TRBJ2-1	.	TRBV13	.	CASSFQTDSYNEQFF	TGTGCCAGCAGCTTCCAAACCGACTCCTACAATGAGCAGTTCTTC
TRBJ2-1	.	TRBV6-5	TRBD1	CASSYVAPGGRNEQFF	TGTGCCAGCAGTTACGTCGCTCCAGGGGGCCGCAATGAGCAGTTCTTC
TRBJ2-1	.	TRBV29-1	.	CSVRASNNEQFF	TGCAGCGTTAGGGCTAGCAACAATGAGCAGTTCTTC
TRBJ1-6	.	TRBV25-1	.	CASSEGQSGRTISPLHF	TGTGCCAGCAGTGAGGGCCAGTCAGGGAGAACAATTTCACCCCTCCACTTT
TRBJ2-7	few	TRBV6-5	TRBD2	CASSYSLAGGYEQYF	TGTGCCAGCAGTTACTCGCTAGCGGGGGGTTACGAGCAGTACTTC
TRBJ2-3	few	TRBV9	.	CASTKTAFLMGTDTQYF	TGTGCCAGCACCAAGACGGCCTTTCTAATGGGCACAGATACGCAGTATTTT
TRBJ2-1	.	TRBV5-4	TRBD1	CASSHRDRDYNEQFF	TGTGCCAGCAGCCACCGGGACAGAGACTACAATGAGCAGTTCTTC
TRBJ1-2	.	TRBV7-2	.	CASSLDSANYGYTF	TGTGCCAGCAGCTTAGACAGCGCTAACTATGGCTACACCTTC
TRBJ2-3	few	TRBV29-1	.	CSVGGASTDTQYF	TGCAGCGTTGGGGGGGCTAGCACAGATACGCAGTATTTT
TRBJ2-3	.	TRBV9	.	CASSVGPYTDTQYF	TGTGCCAGCAGCGTGGGACCATACACAGATACGCAGTATTTT
TRBJ2-7	few	TRBV7-2	TRBD2	CASSYERGIEQYF	TGTGCCAGCAGCTATGAGCGGGGCATCGAGCAGTACTTC
TRBJ2-1	.	TRBV6-5	.	CASSDSPGNNEQFF	TGTGCCAGCAGTGACAGCCCTGGGAATAATGAGCAGTTCTTC
TRBJ2-1	.	TRBV7-2	.	CASSLTTGNEQFF	TGTGCCAGCAGCCTCACCACGGGCAATGAGCAGTTCTTC
TRBJ2-7	.	TRBV19	TRBD1	CASSIESGDSSYEQYF	TGTGCCAGTAGTATAGAGAGTGGGGACAGTTCCTACGAGCAGTACTTC
TRBJ1-2	.	TRBV18	.	CASSPEASPGYRDGYTF	TGTGCCAGCTCACCAGAGGCAAGCCCAGGGTATAGGGATGGCTACACCTTC
TRBJ2-7	.	TRBV6-5	.	CASSYSKFSYEQYF	TGTGCCAGCAGTTACTCGAAGTTCTCCTACGAGCAGTACTTC
TRBJ1-6	.	TRBV5-4	TRBD1	CASSGDRVNSPLHF	TGTGCCAGCAGCGGCGACAGGGTTAATTCACCCCTCCACTTT
TRBJ2-1	.	TRBV28	.	CASSFEDEQFF	TGTGCCAGCAGTTTTGAGGATGAGCAGTTCTTC
TRBJ2-3	.	TRBV7-2	TRBD2	CASSYQMLAGRTDTQYF	TGTGCCAGCAGCTACCAAATGTTAGCGGGCCGCACAGATACGCAGTATTTT
TRBJ1-2	.	TRBV2	TRBD1	CASRRQDRQAGIYGYTF	TGTGCCAGCAGGCGACAGGACAGGCAGGCGGGAATCTATGGCTACACCTTC
TRBJ1-2	many	TRBV9	.	CASSGHKRDEADGYTF	TGTGCCAGCAGCGGCCATAAAAGGGATGAAGCGGATGGCTACACCTTC
TRBJ2-7	few	TRBV6-5	.	CASRSGDSYEQYF	TGTGCCAGCAGGTCTGGGGACTCCTACGAGCAGTACTTC
TRBJ1-2	.	TRBV9	TRBD1	CASSPSGTGLIYGYTF	TGTGCCAGCAGCCCCTCCGGGACAGGGTTGATCTATGGCTACACCTTC
TRBJ2-1	.	TRBV7-2	.	CASSLGGTYNEQFF	TGTGCCAGCAGCTTAGGGGGAACCTACAATGAGCAGTTCTTC
TRBJ2-7	.	TRBV4-3	.	CASSQQTGDTYEQYF	TGCGCCAGCAGCCAACAGACAGGAGATACCTACGAGCAGTACTTC
TRBJ2-6	few	TRBV7-9	.	CASSRGPAAGANVLTF	TGTGCCAGCAGCCGGGGGCCGGCCGCTGGGGCCAACGTCCTGACTTTC
TRBJ2-5	few	TRBV5-4	.	CASSQNGRLQETQYF	TGTGCCAGCAGCCAGAACGGACGGCTCCAAGAGACCCAGTACTTC
TRBJ2-2	.	TRBV6-6	.	CASSPPGQNTGELFF	TGTGCCAGCAGCCCCCCGGGACAGAACACCGGGGAGCTGTTTTTT
TRBJ1-3	few	TRBV25-1	.	CASSEGSGNTIYF	TGTGCCAGCAGTGAAGGCTCTGGAAACACCATATATTTT
TRBJ2-3	few	TRBV7-9	TRBD2	CASSLGLATDTQYF	TGTGCCAGCAGCTTGGGACTAGCCACAGATACGCAGTATTTT
TRBJ1-6	few	TRBV9	TRBD1	CASSVEGQTNSPLHF	TGTGCCAGCAGCGTAGAGGGACAGACTAATTCACCCCTCCACTTT
TRBJ2-1	few	TRBV5-1	.	CASSLGQGDYNEQFF	TGCGCCAGCAGCTTGGGACAAGGAGACTACAATGAGCAGTTCTTC
TRBJ2-5	few	TRBV29-1	TRBD2	CSVERLAGDAGETQYF	TGCAGCGTTGAACGACTAGCGGGGGATGCGGGAGAGACCCAGTACTTC
TRBJ1-2	.	TRBV20-1	TRBD1	CSARTGAGYTF	TGCAGTGCTAGAACAGGGGCTGGCTACACCTTC
TRBJ2-1	few	TRBV7-3	.	CASSLLGGLPYNEQFF	TGTGCCAGCAGCTTACTAGGGGGACTCCCTTACAATGAGCAGTTCTTC
TRBJ2-1	few	TRBV30	.	CAWTGSNEQFF	TGTGCCTGGACCGGGTCCAATGAGCAGTTCTTC
TRBJ2-6	.	TRBV19	TRBD1	CASTPAGQGDTGANVLTF	TGTGCCAGTACCCCCGCGGGACAGGGGGACACTGGGGCCAACGTCCTGACTTTC
TRBJ2-7	.	TRBV30	TRBD1	CAWTLQGVSYEQYF	TGTGCCTGGACCCTACAGGGGGTTTCCTACGAGCAGTACTTC
TRBJ2-3	few	TRBV5-1	.	CASADGREVTDTQYF	TGCGCCAGCGCCGACGGTAGAGAGGTCACAGATACGCAGTATTTT
TRBJ2-2	.	TRBV7-9	TRBD2	CASSRTSGGTGELFF	TGTGCCAGCAGCCGGACTAGCGGGGGCACCGGGGAGCTGTTTTTT